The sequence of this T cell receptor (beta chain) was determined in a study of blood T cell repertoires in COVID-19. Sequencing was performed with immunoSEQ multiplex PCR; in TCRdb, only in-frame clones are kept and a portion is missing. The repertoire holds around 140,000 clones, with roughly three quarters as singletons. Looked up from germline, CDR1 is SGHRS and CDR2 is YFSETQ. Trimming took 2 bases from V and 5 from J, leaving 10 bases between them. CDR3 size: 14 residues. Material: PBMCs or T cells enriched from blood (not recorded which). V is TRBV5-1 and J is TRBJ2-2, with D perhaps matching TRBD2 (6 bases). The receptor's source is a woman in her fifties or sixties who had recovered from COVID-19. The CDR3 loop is CASSFAGQTGELFF. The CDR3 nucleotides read TGCGCCAGCAGCTTTGCGGGGCAAACCGGGGAGCTGTTTTTT.